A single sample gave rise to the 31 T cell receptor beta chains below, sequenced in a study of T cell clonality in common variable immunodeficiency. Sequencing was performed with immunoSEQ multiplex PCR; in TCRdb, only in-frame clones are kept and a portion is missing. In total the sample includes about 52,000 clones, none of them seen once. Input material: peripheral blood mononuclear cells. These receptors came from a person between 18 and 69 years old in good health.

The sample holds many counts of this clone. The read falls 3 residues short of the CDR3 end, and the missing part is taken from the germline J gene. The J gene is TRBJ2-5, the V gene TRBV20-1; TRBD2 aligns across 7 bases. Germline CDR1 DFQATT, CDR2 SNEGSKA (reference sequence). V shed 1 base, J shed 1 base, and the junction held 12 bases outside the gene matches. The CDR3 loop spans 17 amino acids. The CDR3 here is CSARAHVGLAAQETQYF. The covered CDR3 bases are TGCAGTGCTAGAGCGCACGTGGGTCTAGCGGCCCAAGAGACC.

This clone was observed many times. CDR3 in amino acids: CAWSGGLGTGELFF. CDR3 DNA (partial): TGTGCCTGGAGTGGGGGGCTCGGCACCGGGGAG. The chain couples TRBV30 to TRBJ2-2, with D perhaps TRBD1 (6 bases). The sequence runs out 3 residues before the end of the CDR3; the remainder is reconstructed from the germline J gene. The CDR3 extends over 14 amino acids. Germline values: CDR1 GTSNPN, CDR2 SVGIG (reference sequence). Trimming removed 1 base from V and 4 bases from J, with 10 bases in between.

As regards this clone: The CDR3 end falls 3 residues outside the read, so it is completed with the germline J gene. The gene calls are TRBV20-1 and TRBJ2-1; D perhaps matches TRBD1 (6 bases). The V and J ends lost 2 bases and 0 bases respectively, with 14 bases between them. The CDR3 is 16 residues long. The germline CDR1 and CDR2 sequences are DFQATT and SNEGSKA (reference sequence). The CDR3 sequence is CSARQVGATSYNEQFF. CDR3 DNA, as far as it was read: TGCAGTGCTAGACAGGTGGGGGCCACCTCCTACAATGAG.

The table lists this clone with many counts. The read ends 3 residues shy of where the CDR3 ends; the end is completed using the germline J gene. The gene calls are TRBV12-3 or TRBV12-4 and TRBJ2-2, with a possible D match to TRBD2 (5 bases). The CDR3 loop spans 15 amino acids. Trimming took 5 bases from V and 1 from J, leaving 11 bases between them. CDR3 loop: CASSRRTGNTGELFF. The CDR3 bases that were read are TGTGCCAGCAGTCGCCGGACTGGGAACACCGGGGAG.

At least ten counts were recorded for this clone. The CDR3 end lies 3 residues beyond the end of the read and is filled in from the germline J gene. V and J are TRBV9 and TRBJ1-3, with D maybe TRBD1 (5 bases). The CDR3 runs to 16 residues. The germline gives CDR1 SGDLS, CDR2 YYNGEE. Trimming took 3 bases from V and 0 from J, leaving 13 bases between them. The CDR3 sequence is CASSEDTGYSGNTIYF. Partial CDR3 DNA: TGTGCCAGCAGCGAGGACACAGGCTACTCTGGAAACACC.

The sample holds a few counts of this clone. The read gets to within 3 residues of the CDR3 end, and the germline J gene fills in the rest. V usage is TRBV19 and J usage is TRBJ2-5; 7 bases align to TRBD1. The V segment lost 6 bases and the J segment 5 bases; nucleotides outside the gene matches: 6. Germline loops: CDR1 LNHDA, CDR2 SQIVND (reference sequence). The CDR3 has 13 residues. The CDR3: CASRRGQQETQYF. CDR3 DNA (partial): TGTGCCAGTAGGAGGGGACAGCAGGAGACC.

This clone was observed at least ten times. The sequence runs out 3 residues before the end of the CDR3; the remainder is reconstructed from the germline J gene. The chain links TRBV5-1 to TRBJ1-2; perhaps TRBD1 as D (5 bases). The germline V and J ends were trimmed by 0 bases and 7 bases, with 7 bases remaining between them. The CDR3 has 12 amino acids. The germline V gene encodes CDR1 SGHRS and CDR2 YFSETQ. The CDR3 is CASSLDGGGYTF. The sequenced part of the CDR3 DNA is TGCGCCAGCAGCTTGGACGGGGGTGGC.

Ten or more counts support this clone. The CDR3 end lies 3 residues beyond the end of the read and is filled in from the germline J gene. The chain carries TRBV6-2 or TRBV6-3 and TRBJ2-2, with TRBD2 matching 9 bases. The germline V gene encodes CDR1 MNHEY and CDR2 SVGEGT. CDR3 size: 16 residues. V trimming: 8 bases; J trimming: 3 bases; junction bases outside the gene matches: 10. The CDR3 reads CASSAGTSGHTGELFF. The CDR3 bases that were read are TGTGCCAGCTCTGCGGGAACTAGCGGGCACACCGGGGAG.

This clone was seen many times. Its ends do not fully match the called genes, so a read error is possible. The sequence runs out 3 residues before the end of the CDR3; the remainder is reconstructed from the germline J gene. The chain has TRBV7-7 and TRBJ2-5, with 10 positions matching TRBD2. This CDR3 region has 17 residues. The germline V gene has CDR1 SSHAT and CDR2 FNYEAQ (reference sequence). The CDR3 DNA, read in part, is TGTGCTAGCAGCCCAGAGCCCTTCCTAGCGGGGGAAGAGACC. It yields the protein CASSPEPFLAGEET. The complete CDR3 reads CASSPEPFLAGEETQYF.

The CDR3 reads CASSQDSYTEAFF. Incomplete CDR3 DNA: TGTGCCAGCAGCCAGGACAGCTACACTGAA. The V and J genes are TRBV7-6 and TRBJ1-1, with D tentatively TRBD1 (6 bases). With the read ending 3 residues before the CDR3 end, the germline J gene is used to fill in that end. The germline V gene has CDR1 SGHVS and CDR2 FNYEAQ. This CDR3 is 13 amino acids long. The V gene lost 5 bases and the J gene lost 3 bases, with 10 bases spanning the gap.

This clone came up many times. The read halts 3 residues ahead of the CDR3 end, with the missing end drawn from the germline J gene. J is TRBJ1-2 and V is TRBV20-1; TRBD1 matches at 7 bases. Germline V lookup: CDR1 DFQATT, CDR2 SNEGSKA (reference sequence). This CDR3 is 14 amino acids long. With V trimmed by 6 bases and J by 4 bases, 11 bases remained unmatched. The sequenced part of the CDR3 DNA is TGCAGTGCAAAGGGACAGCCAGAAATCTATGGC. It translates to CSAKGQPEIYG. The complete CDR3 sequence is CSAKGQPEIYGYTF.

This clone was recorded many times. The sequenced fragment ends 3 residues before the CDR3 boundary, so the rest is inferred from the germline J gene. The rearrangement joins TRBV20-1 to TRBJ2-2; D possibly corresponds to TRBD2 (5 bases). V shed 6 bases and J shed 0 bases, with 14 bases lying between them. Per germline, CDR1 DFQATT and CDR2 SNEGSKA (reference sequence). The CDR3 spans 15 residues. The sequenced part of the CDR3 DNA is TGCAGTGCGACGGTGGCGGACTCGAACACCGGGGAG. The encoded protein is CSATVADSNTGE. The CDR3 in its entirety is CSATVADSNTGELFF.

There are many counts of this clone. The CDR3 sequence is CASRSGGENYYGYTF. CDR3 DNA (partial): TGTGCCAGCAGAAGCGGCGGGGAAAATTACTATGGC. The chain has TRBV5-4 and TRBJ1-2; the D is unclear. The read terminates 3 residues ahead of where the CDR3 ends, so the germline J gene completes it. This CDR3 region has 15 residues. V was cut by 5 bases and J by 3 bases, with 17 bases left in between. Germline CDR1 is SGHNT and CDR2 is YYREEE (reference sequence).

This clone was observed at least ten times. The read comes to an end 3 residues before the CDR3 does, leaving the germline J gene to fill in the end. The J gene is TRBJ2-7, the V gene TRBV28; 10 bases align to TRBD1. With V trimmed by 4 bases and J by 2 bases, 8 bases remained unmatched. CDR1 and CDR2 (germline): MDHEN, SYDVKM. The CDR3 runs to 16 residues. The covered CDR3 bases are TGTGCCAGCAGTTCCGGCGGGACAGGGGTGGCCTACGAG. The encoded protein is CASSSGGTGVAYE. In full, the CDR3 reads CASSSGGTGVAYEQYF.

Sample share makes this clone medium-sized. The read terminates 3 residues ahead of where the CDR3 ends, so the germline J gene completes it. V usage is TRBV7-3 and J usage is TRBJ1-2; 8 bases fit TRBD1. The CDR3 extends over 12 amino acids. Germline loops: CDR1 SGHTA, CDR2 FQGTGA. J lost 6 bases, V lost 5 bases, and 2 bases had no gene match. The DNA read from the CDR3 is TGTGCCAGCAGCGACAGGGGTAATGGC. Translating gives CASSDRGNG. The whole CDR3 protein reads CASSDRGNGYTF.

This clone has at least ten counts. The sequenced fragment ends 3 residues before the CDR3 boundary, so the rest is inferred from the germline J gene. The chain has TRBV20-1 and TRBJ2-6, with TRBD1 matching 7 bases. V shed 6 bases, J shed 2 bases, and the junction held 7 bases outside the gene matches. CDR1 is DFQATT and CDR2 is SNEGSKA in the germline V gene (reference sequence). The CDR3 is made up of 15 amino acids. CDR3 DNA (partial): TGCAGTGCGCCTCCCCAGGGGGCTGGGGCCAACGTC. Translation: CSAPPQGAGANV. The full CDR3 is CSAPPQGAGANVLTF.

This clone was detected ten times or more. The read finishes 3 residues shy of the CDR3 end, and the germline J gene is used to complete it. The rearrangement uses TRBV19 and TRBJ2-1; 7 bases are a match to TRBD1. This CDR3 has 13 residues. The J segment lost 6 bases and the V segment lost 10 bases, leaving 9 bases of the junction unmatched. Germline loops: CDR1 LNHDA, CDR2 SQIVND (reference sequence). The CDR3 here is CATRDSSLNEQFF. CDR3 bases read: TGTGCCACGAGGGACAGTTCCCTCAATGAG.

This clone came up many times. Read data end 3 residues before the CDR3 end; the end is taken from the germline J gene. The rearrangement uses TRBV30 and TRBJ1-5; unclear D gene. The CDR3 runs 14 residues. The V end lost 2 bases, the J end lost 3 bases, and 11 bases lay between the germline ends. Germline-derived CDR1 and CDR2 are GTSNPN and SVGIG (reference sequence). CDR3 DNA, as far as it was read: TGTGCCTGGAGTCAAAACAGTCTCAATCAGCCC. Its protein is CAWSQNSLNQP. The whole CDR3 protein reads CAWSQNSLNQPQHF.

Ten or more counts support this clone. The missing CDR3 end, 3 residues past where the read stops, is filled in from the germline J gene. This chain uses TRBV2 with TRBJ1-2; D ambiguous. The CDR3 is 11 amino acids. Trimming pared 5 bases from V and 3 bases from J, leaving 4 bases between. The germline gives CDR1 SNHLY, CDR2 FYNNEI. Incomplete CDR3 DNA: TGTGCCAGCAGTCGTGACTATGGC. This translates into CASSRDYG. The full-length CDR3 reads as CASSRDYGYTF.

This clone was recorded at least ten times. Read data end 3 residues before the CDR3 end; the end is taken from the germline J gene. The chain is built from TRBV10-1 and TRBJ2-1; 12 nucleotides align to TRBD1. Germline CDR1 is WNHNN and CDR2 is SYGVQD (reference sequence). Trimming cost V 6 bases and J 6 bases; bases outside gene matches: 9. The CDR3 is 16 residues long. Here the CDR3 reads CASSYSRDRGLNEQFF. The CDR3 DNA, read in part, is TGCGCCAGCAGCTACTCCCGGGACAGGGGGCTCAATGAG.

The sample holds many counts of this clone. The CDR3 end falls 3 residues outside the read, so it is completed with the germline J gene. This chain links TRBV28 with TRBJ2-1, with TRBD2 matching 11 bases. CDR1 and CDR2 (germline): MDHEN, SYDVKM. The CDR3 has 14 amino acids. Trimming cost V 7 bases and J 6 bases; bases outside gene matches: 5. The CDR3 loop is CASTGLAELNEQFF. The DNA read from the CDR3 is TGTGCCAGCACGGGACTAGCGGAGCTCAATGAG.

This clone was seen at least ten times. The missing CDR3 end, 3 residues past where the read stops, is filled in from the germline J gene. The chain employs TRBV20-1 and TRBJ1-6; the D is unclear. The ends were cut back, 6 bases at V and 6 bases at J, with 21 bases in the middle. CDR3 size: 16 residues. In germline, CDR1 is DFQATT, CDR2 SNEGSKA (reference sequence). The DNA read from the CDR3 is TGCAGTGCCAACCGGGTCCTCCCCGATTTTAATTCACCC. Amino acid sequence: CSANRVLPDFNSP. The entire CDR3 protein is CSANRVLPDFNSPLHF.

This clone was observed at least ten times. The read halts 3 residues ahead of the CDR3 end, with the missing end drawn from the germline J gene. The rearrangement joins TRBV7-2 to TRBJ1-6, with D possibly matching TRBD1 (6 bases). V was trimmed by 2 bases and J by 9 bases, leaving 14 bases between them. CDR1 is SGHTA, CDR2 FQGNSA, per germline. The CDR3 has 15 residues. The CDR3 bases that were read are TGTGCCAGCAGCTTAAAGGGTACAGGGAGTTCACCC. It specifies CASSLKGTGSSP. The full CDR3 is CASSLKGTGSSPLHF.

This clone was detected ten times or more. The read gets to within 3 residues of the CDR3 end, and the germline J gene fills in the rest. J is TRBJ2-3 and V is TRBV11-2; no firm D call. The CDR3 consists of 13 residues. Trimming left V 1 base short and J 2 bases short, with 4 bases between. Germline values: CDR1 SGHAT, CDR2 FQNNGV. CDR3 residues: CASSLGYTDTQYF. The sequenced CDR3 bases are TGTGCCAGCAGCTTAGGCTACACAGATACG.

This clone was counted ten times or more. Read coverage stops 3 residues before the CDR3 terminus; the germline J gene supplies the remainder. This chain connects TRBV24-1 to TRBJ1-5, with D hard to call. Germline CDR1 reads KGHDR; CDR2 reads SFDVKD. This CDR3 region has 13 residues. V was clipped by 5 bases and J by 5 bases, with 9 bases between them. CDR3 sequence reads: CATSAGAHQPQHF. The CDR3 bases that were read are TGTGCCACCAGTGCAGGTGCGCATCAGCCC.

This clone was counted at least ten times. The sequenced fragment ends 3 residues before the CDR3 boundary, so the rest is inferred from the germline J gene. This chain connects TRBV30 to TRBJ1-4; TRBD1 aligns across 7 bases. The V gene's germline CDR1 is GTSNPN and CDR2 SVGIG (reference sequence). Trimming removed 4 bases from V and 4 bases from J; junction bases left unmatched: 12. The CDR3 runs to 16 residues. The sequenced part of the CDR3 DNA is TGTGCCTGGAACCTACCCTACAGGGGAGTTAATGAAAAA. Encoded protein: CAWNLPYRGVNEK. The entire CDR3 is CAWNLPYRGVNEKLFF.

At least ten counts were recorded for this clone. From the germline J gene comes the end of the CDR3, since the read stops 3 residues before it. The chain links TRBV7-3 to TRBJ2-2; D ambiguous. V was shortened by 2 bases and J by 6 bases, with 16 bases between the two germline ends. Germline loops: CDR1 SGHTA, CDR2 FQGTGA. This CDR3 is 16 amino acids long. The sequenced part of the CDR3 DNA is TGTGCCAGCAGCTTAGGCCTCGGTGAGGCGGCCGGGGAG. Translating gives CASSLGLGEAAGE. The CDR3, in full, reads CASSLGLGEAAGELFF.

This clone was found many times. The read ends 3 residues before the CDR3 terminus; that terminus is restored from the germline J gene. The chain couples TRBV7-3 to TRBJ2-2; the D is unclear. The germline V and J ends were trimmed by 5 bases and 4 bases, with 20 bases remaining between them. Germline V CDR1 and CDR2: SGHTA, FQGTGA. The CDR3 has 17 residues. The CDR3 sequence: CASSPTLLSARTGELFF. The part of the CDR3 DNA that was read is TGTGCCAGCAGCCCCACCCTTTTGAGCGCGCGCACCGGGGAG.

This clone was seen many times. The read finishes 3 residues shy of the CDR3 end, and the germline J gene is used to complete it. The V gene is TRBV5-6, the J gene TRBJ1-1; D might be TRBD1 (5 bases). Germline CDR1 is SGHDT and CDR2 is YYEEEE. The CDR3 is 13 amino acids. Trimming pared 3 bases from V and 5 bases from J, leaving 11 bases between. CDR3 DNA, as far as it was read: TGTGCCAGCAGCTCCGGGGGTCTAACTGAA. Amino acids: CASSSGGLTE. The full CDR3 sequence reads CASSSGGLTEAFF.

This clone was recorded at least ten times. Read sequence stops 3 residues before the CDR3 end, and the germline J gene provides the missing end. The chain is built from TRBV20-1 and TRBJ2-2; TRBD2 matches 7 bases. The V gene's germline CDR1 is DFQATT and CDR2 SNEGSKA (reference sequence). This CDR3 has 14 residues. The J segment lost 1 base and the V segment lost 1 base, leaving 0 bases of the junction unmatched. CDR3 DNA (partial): TGCAGTGCTAGAGCTAGCGGGAACACCGGGGAG. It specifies CSARASGNTGE. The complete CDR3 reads CSARASGNTGELFF.

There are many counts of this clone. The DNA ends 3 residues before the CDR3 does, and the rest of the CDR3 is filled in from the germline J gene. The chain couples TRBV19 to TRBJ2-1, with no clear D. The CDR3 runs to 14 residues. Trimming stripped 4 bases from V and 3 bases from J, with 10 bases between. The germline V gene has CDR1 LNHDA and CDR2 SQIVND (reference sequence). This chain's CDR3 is CASSNLGGYNEQFF. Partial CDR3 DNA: TGTGCCAGTAGTAACCTAGGCGGCTACAATGAG.